This T cell receptor beta chain was captured in a study of blood T cell repertoires in COVID-19. Study context: The origin of the acute and convalescent COVID-19 samples was the United States, Italy and Spain.

In the authors' methods: Cell counts per sample came from amplifying reference gene primers. Repertoires were generated with immunoSEQ multiplex PCR, while TCRdb's copy carries only in-frame clones and drops some. V and J calls and clone size are copied from that table; D and trimming were computed from the DNA. This table holds around 120,000 clones, about 88% found once. The trim removed 4 bases at V and 5 bases at J, leaving 6 bases unmatched. Germline V gives CDR1 KGHDR, CDR2 SFDVKD. CDR3 length: 15 amino acids. While infection was still active, Seattle patients were enrolled and then followed longitudinally.

What was sequenced was peripheral blood. V and J are TRBV24-1 and TRBJ2-1; 8 bases line up with TRBD1. The source of this sequence is a man in his sixties with COVID-19, enrolled during active disease. The CDR3: CATSDRGQANNEQFF. For the CDR3, the DNA is TGTGCCACCAGTGACCGGGGACAGGCAAACAATGAGCAGTTCTTC.